These T cell receptor beta chains were read from a single sample in a study of T cells in Graves' hyperthyroidism and ophthalmopathy. TCRdb passed the multiplex PCR reads through MiXCR, listing each CDR3 protein once. Of about 350,000 distinct CDR3 sequences in the sample, roughly 15% were seen once. Material for sequencing was blood. These receptors were collected from a woman in her sixties or seventies with Graves' ophthalmopathy. CDR3s include the opening cysteine and the closing phenylalanine or tryptophan. Each record gives: CDR3 DNA, CDR3 protein, clone size, D gene, V gene, J gene. D genes are given only for firm matches. For some rows the clone size is stated as once, few or many, or as a class when expanded; others skip it.

CDR3 DNA: TGTGCCAGCAGTCTAGGAGGGGGGGCCCGGGGTCAGCCCCAGCATTTT
CDR3 protein: CASSLGGGARGQPQHF
clone size: -
D gene: -
V gene: TRBV12-3/TRBV12-4
J gene: TRBJ1-5

CDR3 DNA: TGTGCCTGGAGTGCGGGGACCGATGGAGGGAATTCACCCCTCCACTTT
CDR3 protein: CAWSAGTDGGNSPLHF
clone size: -
D gene: -
V gene: TRBV30
J gene: TRBJ1-6

CDR3 DNA: TGTGCCTCAGCCCCCACCCGGGACAGCGGGACCCAGTACTTC
CDR3 protein: CASAPTRDSGTQYF
clone size: many
D gene: TRBD1
V gene: TRBV2
J gene: TRBJ2-5

CDR3 DNA: TGTGCCAGCAGTGAAGCGCCCGAAATTTATGGCTACACCTTC
CDR3 protein: CASSEAPEIYGYTF
clone size: -
D gene: -
V gene: TRBV2
J gene: TRBJ1-2

CDR3 DNA: TGTGCTAGTGGTGTTTCCCCCTTTAGCGGGGGCTCCTACAATGAGCAGTTCTTC
CDR3 protein: CASGVSPFSGGSYNEQFF
clone size: many
D gene: TRBD2
V gene: TRBV12-5
J gene: TRBJ2-1

CDR3 DNA: TGTGCCAGCAGCCCGCCAAAGGGGGGGGAGCTGTTTTTT
CDR3 protein: CASSPPKGGELFF
clone size: many
D gene: -
V gene: TRBV7-2
J gene: TRBJ2-2

CDR3 DNA: TGTGCCAGCAGCCAAGCTAATGAAAAACTGTTTTTT
CDR3 protein: CASSQANEKLFF
clone size: many
D gene: -
V gene: TRBV11-2
J gene: TRBJ1-4

CDR3 DNA: TGTGCCAGCAGTTACAGCGGGGCGCAGGGCCCTTACGAGCAGTACTTC
CDR3 protein: CASSYSGAQGPYEQYF
clone size: many
D gene: TRBD2
V gene: TRBV6-2/TRBV6-3
J gene: TRBJ2-7

CDR3 DNA: TGCAGTGCTAGAGACTCAGGGGAGGGTTCACCCCTCCACTTT
CDR3 protein: CSARDSGEGSPLHF
clone size: many
D gene: -
V gene: TRBV20-1
J gene: TRBJ1-6

CDR3 DNA: TGTGCCAGCAGCTCGACAATTGGGGGTTCACCCCTCCACTTT
CDR3 protein: CASSSTIGGSPLHF
clone size: -
D gene: -
V gene: TRBV11-2
J gene: TRBJ1-6

CDR3 DNA: TGTGCCAGCAGCCCTTTGGTGGTCACTAGCGCGGTGACAGATACGCAGTATTTT
CDR3 protein: CASSPLVVTSAVTDTQYF
clone size: many
D gene: TRBD2
V gene: TRBV27
J gene: TRBJ2-3

CDR3 DNA: TGTGCCACCAGTGATTTGGTGGGTACGGATGAGCAGTTCTTC
CDR3 protein: CATSDLVGTDEQFF
clone size: -
D gene: -
V gene: TRBV24-1
J gene: TRBJ2-1

CDR3 DNA: TGTGCCAGCAGCTTAGGAAGTTCGGGAATAGATACGCAGTATTTT
CDR3 protein: CASSLGSSGIDTQYF
clone size: many
D gene: -
V gene: TRBV7-9
J gene: TRBJ2-3

CDR3 DNA: TGTGCTAGTGGTTTGGGGATAGCTACCGGCGGGGAGCTGTTTTTT
CDR3 protein: CASGLGIATGGELFF
clone size: -
D gene: -
V gene: TRBV12-5
J gene: TRBJ2-2

CDR3 DNA: TGCAGCGTGGGGTGGGCAGGGGGTGAGCAGTTCTTC
CDR3 protein: CSVGWAGGEQFF
clone size: -
D gene: TRBD1
V gene: TRBV29-1
J gene: TRBJ2-1

CDR3 DNA: TGCAGCCTTAGCGGGAGGGCGGATGAGCAGTTCTTC
CDR3 protein: CSLSGRADEQFF
clone size: -
D gene: TRBD2
V gene: TRBV20-1
J gene: TRBJ2-1

CDR3 DNA: -
CDR3 protein: CASTNQTSMYLCASRIQETQYF
clone size: -
D gene: -
V gene: TRBV2
J gene: TRBJ2-5

CDR3 DNA: TGTGCCAGTAGAACCCCGAGGAGGGTTACTGAAGCTTTCTTT
CDR3 protein: CASRTPRRVTEAFF
clone size: -
D gene: -
V gene: TRBV19
J gene: TRBJ1-1

CDR3 DNA: TGTGCCAGCAGCCCCAGGACTAGCGCTCCTTACGAGCAGTACTTC
CDR3 protein: CASSPRTSAPYEQYF
clone size: -
D gene: TRBD2
V gene: TRBV3-1
J gene: TRBJ2-7

CDR3 DNA: TGCAGTGCGCCGGGACTAGGGGATGGCCCCACAGATACGCAGTATTTT
CDR3 protein: CSAPGLGDGPTDTQYF
clone size: -
D gene: TRBD2
V gene: TRBV20-1
J gene: TRBJ2-3

CDR3 DNA: TGTGCCAGCAGCCGTCTCGCGGGAGGGCCAACAGATACGCAGTATTTT
CDR3 protein: CASSRLAGGPTDTQYF
clone size: -
D gene: TRBD2
V gene: TRBV7-9
J gene: TRBJ2-3

CDR3 DNA: TGTGCCAGCAGTTACGGGGATTTCAACACTGAAGCTTTCTTT
CDR3 protein: CASSYGDFNTEAFF
clone size: many
D gene: -
V gene: TRBV6-6
J gene: TRBJ1-1